This entry lists 11 T cell receptor beta chains sequenced from one sample in a study of T cell responses to AZD1222 COVID-19 vaccine. Sequencing was performed with immunoSEQ multiplex PCR; in TCRdb, only in-frame clones are kept and a portion is missing. The sample carries 120,000 to 150,000 clones, more than 75% recorded once. The sequenced sample was peripheral blood, obtained 28 days after the second AZD1222 dose. The receptors come from an adult who received the AZD1222 COVID-19 vaccine.

The chain recombines TRBV11-1 with TRBJ1-2, with D maybe TRBD1 (5 bases). The V and J ends lost 2 bases and 7 bases respectively, with 8 bases between them. The CDR3 length is 12 residues. The germline V gene encodes CDR1 SGHAT and CDR2 FQDESV (reference sequence). The chain's CDR3 is CASSLPGFGYTF. In DNA form, the CDR3 reads TGTGCCAGCAGCTTACCAGGGTTTGGCTACACCTTC.

The V and J genes are TRBV7-9 and TRBJ1-2, with 9 bases aligning to TRBD1. Germline-derived CDR1 and CDR2 are SEHNR and FQNEAQ (reference sequence). J was trimmed by 7 bases and V by 4 bases; bases with no gene match: 7. There are 14 residues in the CDR3. CDR3 loop: CASSSGQGRSGYTF. The CDR3 DNA is TGTGCCAGCAGCTCGGGACAGGGTCGGAGTGGCTACACCTTC.

CDR3 sequence reads: CASSVGRGPQHF. The CDR3 nucleotides read TGTGCCAGCAGTGTCGGGCGGGGGCCCCAGCATTTT. V and J are TRBV13 and TRBJ1-5; no firm D call. V was shortened by 6 bases and J by 9 bases, with 12 bases between the two germline ends. This CDR3 spans 12 amino acids. CDR1 and CDR2 (germline): PRHDT, FYEKMQ (reference sequence).

J is TRBJ1-5 and V is TRBV2, with unresolved D. V shed 2 bases and J shed 0 bases, with 11 bases lying between them. The V gene's germline CDR1 is SNHLY and CDR2 FYNNEI. The CDR3 is 16 residues long. The CDR3 here is CASSEHGMNSNQPQHF. In DNA, the CDR3 is TGTGCCAGCAGTGAACATGGGATGAATAGCAATCAGCCCCAGCATTTT.

This chain links TRBV4-1 with TRBJ1-2; a possible D gene is TRBD1 (5 bases). The CDR3 spans 14 residues. With 0 bases removed from V and 2 bases from J, the gap between germline ends came to 7 bases. Per germline, CDR1 MGHRA and CDR2 YSYEKL. The CDR3 DNA sequence: TGCGCCAGCAGCCAAGAGGGACTAAACTATGGCTACACCTTC. Its protein product is CASSQEGLNYGYTF.

CDR3 in DNA: TGCGCCAGCAGCTTGGGGGGGGGCAGCAATCAGCCCCAGCATTTT. As protein: CASSLGGGSNQPQHF. The rearrangement joins TRBV5-1 to TRBJ1-5, with D possibly being TRBD1 (6 bases). The V gene's germline CDR1 is SGHRS and CDR2 YFSETQ. Trimming removed 0 bases from V and 1 base from J, with 8 bases in between. The CDR3 sequence is 15 residues long.

This chain links TRBV6-5 with TRBJ1-1, with TRBD1 identical over 8 bases. The junction had 13 bases not matched to a gene; V was cut back by 10 bases and J by 6 bases. Germline CDR1 and CDR2: MNHEY and SVGAGI. The CDR3 extends over 14 amino acids. The CDR3 reads CATQKQGDGAEAFF. CDR3 nucleotide sequence: TGTGCCACCCAGAAACAGGGGGACGGCGCTGAAGCTTTCTTT.

The V call is TRBV28, the J call TRBJ2-3; D remains unclear. The germline V and J ends were trimmed by 10 bases and 4 bases, with 9 bases remaining between them. The germline V gene has CDR1 MDHEN and CDR2 SYDVKM. The CDR3 runs to 11 residues. The CDR3: CATNYADTQYF. The CDR3 nucleotides are TGTGCCACCAATTACGCAGATACGCAGTATTTT.

The genes are TRBV11-2 and TRBJ1-1; no clear D gene. Germline V gives CDR1 SGHAT, CDR2 FQNNGV. V was trimmed by 7 bases and J by 0 bases, leaving 12 bases between them. This CDR3 comprises 14 residues. The DNA of the CDR3 is TGTGCCAGCAACCGAAACAGCTTGAACACTGAAGCTTTCTTT. Protein product: CASNRNSLNTEAFF.

This clone was seen once. The V and J genes are TRBV4-2 and TRBJ1-6, with D possibly matching TRBD1 (5 bases). Germline V gene data show CDR1 as LGHNA and CDR2 as YNFKEQ. V was clipped by 0 bases and J by 6 bases, with 12 bases between them. This CDR3 has 16 residues. CDR3: CASSQDMGGVNSPLHF. CDR3 coding DNA: TGTGCCAGCAGCCAAGATATGGGGGGGGTTAATTCACCCCTCCACTTT.

This sequence joins TRBV9 and TRBJ2-4; unclear D gene. Trimming took off 0 bases at V and 4 bases at J, with 11 bases between the two ends. From germline, CDR1 is SGDLS and CDR2 YYNGEE. This CDR3 is built from 15 residues. In DNA form, the CDR3 reads TGTGCCAGCAGCGTAGAGGGATCCGGAAAAAACATTCAGTACTTC. This codes for CASSVEGSGKNIQYF.